This entry describes one TCR beta chain. Germline V gives CDR1 SGHRS, CDR2 YFSETQ. Trimming took off 2 bases at V and 3 bases at J, with 14 bases between the two ends. The CDR3 covers 16 residues. The source of the sample is a study of shared clonotypes between healthy human individuals. Overall study: Three plates were used per donor for CD4 naive, three for CD4 memory, two for CD8 naive and one for CD8 memory.

The naive CD8 fraction comprised CD45RO-negative cells positively selected for CCR7 and excluded terminally differentiated effector memory CD45RA+ cells. There were only Caucasian adults among the donors, and all lived in Nashville, Tennessee. Some clones are missing from TCRdb's copy, which holds only in-frame ones; the method was immunoSEQ multiplex PCR. The sample holds about 2.1 million clones, 93% seen once. The chain joins TRBV5-1 to TRBJ2-2; a possible D gene is TRBD2 (5 bases). The source of this sequence is a man aged 18-30 years in good health. Some clones in this sample may be carry-over from other donors' samples. The material sequenced was naive CD8+ T cells from PBMCs. The CDR3, as DNA: TGCGCCAGCAGCTTCCCAAGGGCGGGTTACACCGGGGAGCTGTTTTTT. Translated: CASSFPRAGYTGELFF.